A single sample is the source of the 32 T cell receptor beta chains below, sequenced in a study of cytomegalovirus exposure and HLA in healthy donors. PCR involved 60 Vbeta and 13 Jbeta primers. Libraries were prepared by immunoSEQ multiplex PCR; TCRdb keeps only in-frame clonotypes and omits some of them. The data contain roughly 150,000 clones, just under 80% of them singletons. Sequenced: PBMCs. Receptor source: a man younger than 35 in good health and CMV-seropositive.

The chain recombines TRBV5-1 with TRBJ2-2, with TRBD2 as a possible D gene (5 bases). Between the trimmed V and J ends, which lost 0 bases and 0 bases, there was a span of 9 bases. CDR1 is SGHRS and CDR2 is YFSETQ in the germline V gene. This CDR3 has 16 amino acids. In DNA, the CDR3 is TGCGCCAGCAGCTTGGAAGGACTTCCGAACACCGGGGAGCTGTTTTTT. Translating gives CASSLEGLPNTGELFF. The variable domain in full, completed from reference TRBV5-1 and TRBJ2-2, reads KAGVTQTPRYLIKTRGQQVTLSCSPISGHRSVSWYQQTPGQGLQFLFEYFSETQRNKGNFPGRFSGRQFSNSRSEMNVSTLELGDSALYLCASSLEGLPNTGELFFGEGSRLTVL.

Concerning this clone itself: The junction and the germline gene differ at one end; a read error may be behind it. J is TRBJ1-2 and V is TRBV28; D is perhaps TRBD1 (5 bases). The CDR3 extends over 15 amino acids. The germline CDR1 and CDR2 sequences are MDHEN and SYDVKM. CDR3 amino acids: CASSPKGWAIYGHTF. The CDR3 region has the DNA TGTGCCAGCAGTCCAAAGGGGTGGGCCATCTATGGCCACACCTTC.

The chain has TRBV4-1 and TRBJ2-1; 10 nucleotides agree with TRBD2. Trimming removed 0 bases from V and 2 bases from J; junction bases left unmatched: 1. Looked up from germline, CDR1 is MGHRA and CDR2 is YSYEKL. This CDR3 spans 16 amino acids. Here the CDR3 DNA reads TGCGCCAGCAGCCAAGACCTAGCGGGGGCCTACAATGAGCAGTTCTTC. Translation gives CASSQDLAGAYNEQFF.

This clone was observed a handful of times. This chain joins TRBV28 and TRBJ1-6, with TRBD1 identical over 9 bases. Germline CDR1 MDHEN, CDR2 SYDVKM. The CDR3 length is 17 residues. V shed 2 bases and J 10 bases; nucleotides not matched to a gene: 12. The CDR3 sequence is CASSLTLGQGSGSPLHF. CDR3 nucleotide sequence: TGTGCCAGCAGTTTAACTCTGGGACAGGGAAGTGGATCACCCCTCCACTTT.

The chain employs TRBV11-2 and TRBJ2-3; 9 bases line up with TRBD2. From germline, CDR1 is SGHAT and CDR2 FQNNGV. The CDR3 extends over 17 amino acids. V shed 1 base and J 2 bases; nucleotides not matched to a gene: 7. CDR3 sequence reads: CASSLGGAGGNTDTQYF. The CDR3 DNA is TGTGCCAGCAGCTTAGGCGGGGCGGGAGGGAACACAGATACGCAGTATTTT.

The V call is TRBV5-5, the J call TRBJ2-7; 7 positions match TRBD2. CDR3 length: 12 residues. The ends lost 4 bases at V and 6 bases at J; junction bases unmatched: 4. The germline gives CDR1 SGHKS, CDR2 YYEKEE (reference sequence). The CDR3 sequence is CASSMGTTEQYF. CDR3 bases: TGTGCCAGCAGCATGGGGACTACCGAGCAGTACTTC.

Points on this clone: Without the conserved terminal phenylalanine or tryptophan, this CDR3 likely stems from a read error. The chain links TRBV11-2 to TRBJ1-6, with a tentative D call TRBD1 (5 bases). The CDR3 covers 16 residues. V was pared by 1 base and J by 9 bases, with 16 bases between. The germline gives CDR1 SGHAT, CDR2 FQNNGV. Here the CDR3 reads CASSLGLGQMPSPLHL. The CDR3 nucleotides are TGTGCCAGCAGCTTAGGTTTGGGGCAGATGCCTTCACCCCTCCACCTT.

The table lists this clone with a few counts. The CDR3 is CSVSAGVGYEQYF. As DNA, the CDR3 is TGCAGCGTTTCGGCGGGAGTAGGTTACGAGCAGTACTTC. V gene TRBV29-1 combines with J gene TRBJ2-7, with 7 bases identical to TRBD2. Germline V gene sequence: CDR1 SQVTM, CDR2 ANQGSEA. The trim removed 5 bases at V and 4 bases at J, leaving 8 bases unmatched. There are 13 residues in the CDR3.

V gene TRBV2 combines with J gene TRBJ2-1; tentative D call: TRBD2 (7 bases). The V gene's germline CDR1 is SNHLY and CDR2 FYNNEI. The CDR3 covers 15 residues. The ends were cut back, 7 bases at V and 5 bases at J, with 18 bases in the middle. This chain's CDR3 is CASTERGAGNNEQFF. The CDR3 coding sequence is TGTGCCAGCACCGAACGGGGGGCAGGAAACAATGAGCAGTTCTTC.

This chain links TRBV19 with TRBJ1-1, with D perhaps TRBD1 (5 bases). This CDR3 is 15 amino acids long. With 5 bases removed from V and 6 bases from J, the gap between germline ends came to 19 bases. Germline CDR1 reads LNHDA; CDR2 reads SQIVND (reference sequence). CDR3 DNA sequence: TGTGCCAGTAGTGGAGGGGAGGGTGAGGGGTCTGAAGCTTTCTTT. It translates to CASSGGEGEGSEAFF.

V and J are TRBV28 and TRBJ2-3; possibly TRBD2 for D (6 bases). Germline V CDR1 and CDR2: MDHEN, SYDVKM. Between the trimmed V and J ends, which lost 7 bases and 4 bases, there was a span of 18 bases. The CDR3 runs to 15 residues. The CDR3 loop is CASTPPRGIADTQYF. In nucleotides, the CDR3 is TGTGCCAGCACCCCTCCCCGCGGGATCGCAGATACGCAGTATTTT.

The chain uses TRBV5-6 and TRBJ2-1; 9 bases line up with TRBD2. CDR1 is SGHDT, CDR2 YYEEEE, per germline. The CDR3 extends over 17 amino acids. V was clipped by 1 base and J by 4 bases; unmatched bases: 9. The CDR3 sequence is CASSLLREGLSYNEQFF. As DNA, the CDR3 is TGTGCCAGCAGCTTGCTGCGGGAGGGCCTTTCATACAATGAGCAGTTCTTC.

This clone was counted a few times. The chain couples TRBV7-2 to TRBJ1-5; no firm D call. Trimming took off 0 bases at V and 3 bases at J, with 9 bases between the two ends. The CDR3 length is 15 residues. Germline V gene data show CDR1 as SGHTA and CDR2 as FQGNSA. The CDR3 nucleotides read TGTGCCAGCAGCTTAGCGACGACTGTCAATCAGCCCCAGCATTTT. Amino acids: CASSLATTVNQPQHF.

In its sample, this clone was seen once. The V call is TRBV7-6, the J call TRBJ2-3; tentatively, D is TRBD2 (7 bases). CDR1 SGHVS and CDR2 FNYEAQ come from the germline V gene. The V end was cut by 10 bases, the J end by 1 base, with 27 bases between. This CDR3 contains 18 residues. The CDR3 nucleotides read TGTGCCATCACAGGGAAAGTGGGGGGGTCCCTGGGCACAGATACGCAGTATTTT. Encoded protein: CAITGKVGGSLGTDTQYF.

This clone was counted a single time. The chain carries TRBV7-9 and TRBJ1-5; the match to TRBD1 covers 7 bases. The V gene end was trimmed by 0 bases and the J gene end by 9 bases; junction bases not matched to a gene: 11. The CDR3 has 16 residues. The germline gives CDR1 SEHNR, CDR2 FQNEAQ (reference sequence). For the CDR3, the DNA is TGTGCCAGCAGCTTAGCGGGGACAGTCCCGTATCTGCCCCAGCATTTT. As protein: CASSLAGTVPYLPQHF.

V gene TRBV12-5 combines with J gene TRBJ2-1; 7 bases fit TRBD2. With 8 bases clipped from V and 7 bases from J, the junction kept 11 bases outside the gene matches. Germline V lookup: CDR1 LGHNT, CDR2 FRNRAP. This CDR3 region has 14 residues. CDR3 amino acids: CASPRREWANEQFF. The CDR3 coding sequence is TGTGCTAGTCCCCGGCGGGAGTGGGCAAATGAGCAGTTCTTC.

This chain joins TRBV6-5 and TRBJ1-1, with 10 nucleotides matching TRBD1. The CDR3 has 14 amino acids. Germline CDR1 is MNHEY and CDR2 is SVGAGI. Trimming at V came to 6 bases and at J to 10 bases, leaving 11 bases not matched to a gene. The CDR3 here is CASSLDRGGYRAFF. Here the CDR3 DNA reads TGTGCCAGCAGCTTGGACAGGGGGGGTTATAGAGCTTTCTTT.

The chain combines TRBV5-1 with TRBJ2-2; 8 bases are shared with TRBD2. Germline V gene lookup returns CDR1 SGHRS and CDR2 YFSETQ. The J segment lost 7 bases and the V segment lost 6 bases, leaving 11 bases of the junction unmatched. The CDR3 totals 15 residues. The CDR3 sequence is CASTPGLERGGELFF. CDR3 sequence (DNA): TGCGCCAGCACCCCGGGACTAGAACGGGGCGGGGAGCTGTTTTTT.

The rearrangement uses TRBV27 and TRBJ2-7; 11 bases line up with TRBD1. Germline V gives CDR1 MNHEY, CDR2 SMNVEV (reference sequence). With V trimmed by 6 bases and J by 2 bases, 6 bases remained unmatched. The CDR3 contains 15 residues. The CDR3 sequence: CASSLRTGGAYEQYF. The CDR3 nucleotides are TGTGCCAGCAGCCTTCGGACAGGGGGCGCCTACGAGCAGTACTTC.

The V and J genes are TRBV27 and TRBJ2-7; 8 bases are shared with TRBD1. The V and J ends lost 10 bases and 4 bases, in that order; junction bases with no gene match: 18. The CDR3 runs 16 residues. The germline CDR1 and CDR2 sequences are MNHEY and SMNVEV (reference sequence). Here the CDR3 reads CATRSSIGTGLYEQYF. The CDR3 DNA reads TGTGCCACCCGGTCCTCGATCGGGACAGGACTATACGAGCAGTACTTC.

The rearrangement uses TRBV27 and TRBJ2-1, with a weak D call TRBD2 (6 bases). The CDR3 is 13 residues long. Trimming took off 0 bases at V and 9 bases at J, with 9 bases between the two ends. The germline gives CDR1 MNHEY, CDR2 SMNVEV (reference sequence). This chain's CDR3 is CASSLSASAEQFF. The CDR3 DNA reads as TGTGCCAGCAGTTTATCGGCTAGCGCTGAGCAGTTCTTC.

The chain uses TRBV19 and TRBJ2-2; tentative D call: TRBD2 (6 bases). Germline V gene data show CDR1 as LNHDA and CDR2 as SQIVND (reference sequence). V was trimmed by 7 bases and J by 6 bases, leaving 21 bases between them. The CDR3 is 16 amino acids. This CDR3 reads CASTHSGGIGAGELFF. DNA for the CDR3: TGTGCCAGTACTCATAGCGGTGGGATAGGCGCCGGGGAGCTGTTTTTT.

This chain links TRBV2 with TRBJ2-1; weak D call: TRBD2 (6 bases). This CDR3 region has 12 residues. Germline CDR1 SNHLY, CDR2 FYNNEI. V was clipped by 7 bases and J by 6 bases, with 10 bases between them. The CDR3 spells CASTAGGNEQFF. CDR3 DNA: TGTGCCAGCACCGCCGGGGGCAATGAGCAGTTCTTC.

The V call is TRBV28, the J call TRBJ1-5; D unresolved. The length of the CDR3 is 12 residues. Trimming took 3 bases from V and 5 from J, leaving 5 bases between them. Germline V lookup: CDR1 MDHEN, CDR2 SYDVKM. CDR3 region: CASSFLYQPQHF. CDR3 sequence (DNA): TGTGCCAGCAGTTTCCTATATCAGCCCCAGCATTTT.

J is TRBJ2-1 and V is TRBV13, with 9 positions matching TRBD2. This CDR3 region has 16 residues. Germline lookup yields CDR1 PRHDT and CDR2 FYEKMQ (reference sequence). With V trimmed by 1 base and J by 7 bases, 8 bases remained unmatched. DNA for the CDR3: TGTGCCAGCAGCTTAGACAGGGGCGGGAGGGGTAATGAGCAGTTCTTC. Its protein product is CASSLDRGGRGNEQFF.

The chain recombines TRBV10-3 with TRBJ2-7; D is perhaps TRBD1 (6 bases). This CDR3 region has 15 residues. V dropped 3 bases and J dropped 2 bases, with 14 bases sitting between them. Germline CDR1 and CDR2: ENHRY and SYGVKD. The chain's CDR3 is CAISEGNRAPYEQYF. CDR3 in DNA: TGTGCCATCAGTGAAGGTAACAGGGCCCCCTACGAGCAGTACTTC.

Regarding this clone: The final CDR3 position lacks the conserved phenylalanine or tryptophan, pointing to a likely read error. The chain employs TRBV5-4 and TRBJ1-3; tentatively, D is TRBD1 (6 bases). CDR1 is SGHNT and CDR2 is YYREEE in the germline V gene (reference sequence). V dropped 3 bases and J dropped 4 bases, with 8 bases sitting between them. The CDR3 loop spans 13 amino acids. The CDR3 region is CASSSTGGNTIYL. CDR3 bases: TGTGCCAGCAGCTCCACAGGGGGAAACACCATATATCTT.

This chain uses TRBV19 with TRBJ2-2; D is possibly TRBD2 (6 bases). V shed 5 bases and J shed 1 base, with 11 bases lying between them. This CDR3 is built from 15 residues. The germline gives CDR1 LNHDA, CDR2 SQIVND (reference sequence). The CDR3 loop is CASSLGSQNTGELFF. The CDR3 DNA reads TGTGCCAGTAGTCTCGGGAGTCAGAACACCGGGGAGCTGTTTTTT. The full variable domain, in which reference TRBV19 and TRBJ2-2 provide the parts outside the CDR3, is DGGITQSPKYLFRKEGQNVTLSCEQNLNHDAMYWYRQDPGQGLRLIYYSQIVNDFQKGDIAEGYSVSREKKESFPLTVTSAQKNPTAFYLCASSLGSQNTGELFFGEGSRLTVL.

The chain has TRBV4-2 and TRBJ2-3, with 7 bases matching TRBD2. This CDR3 comprises 16 residues. The germline V gene encodes CDR1 LGHNA and CDR2 YNFKEQ. V lost 0 bases and J lost 1; bases outside the gene matches: 4. The CDR3 nucleotides read TGTGCCAGCAGCCAAGAAGCGGGGACCCGCACAGATACGCAGTATTTT. This gives the protein CASSQEAGTRTDTQYF.

The chain links TRBV7-9 to TRBJ2-1; no definite D call. Trimming pared 4 bases from V and 8 bases from J, leaving 18 bases between. CDR1 and CDR2 from the germline V gene are SEHNR and FQNEAQ (reference sequence). The CDR3 covers 15 residues. The CDR3 nucleotides read TGTGCCAGCAGCTCCCCGTCCCGACAAATGGATGAGCAGTTCTTC. Translation: CASSSPSRQMDEQFF.

This clone appeared a single time. The rearrangement links TRBV29-1 to TRBJ2-7; 8 bases are a match to TRBD1. Germline V gene sequence: CDR1 SQVTM, CDR2 ANQGSEA. V lost 7 bases, J lost 5 bases, and 13 bases stayed unmatched. This CDR3 spans 14 amino acids. In DNA form, the CDR3 reads TGCAGCGCTAAACCTGGGACAGGATTCAACGAGCAGTACTTC. Translation: CSAKPGTGFNEQYF.

The chain has TRBV9 and TRBJ1-1; TRBD1 agrees at 7 bases. The germline gives CDR1 SGDLS, CDR2 YYNGEE. J lost 3 bases, V lost 0 bases, and 5 bases had no gene match. The CDR3 loop spans 15 amino acids. The CDR3 reads CASSVDGQGDTEAFF. Written as DNA, the CDR3 is TGTGCCAGCAGCGTAGATGGTCAGGGGGACACTGAAGCTTTCTTT.